This T cell receptor beta chain was sequenced for a study of T cells after yellow fever vaccination. Notes on the study in general: The bulk population could contribute abundant contaminating clonotypes to FACS-sorted repertoires. Clones from primary vaccination mostly reappeared after the booster (96% CD4, approximately 88% CD8).

With regard to this clonotype: The antigen remains unidentified.

Trimming took 4 bases from V and 8 from J; bases not matched to a gene: 8. CDR1 ENHRY and CDR2 SYGVKD come from the germline V gene. This CDR3 contains 16 residues. It was through 5'RACE template switching that TCR cDNA was made, with a universal primer site and UMIs added. TCRdb processed the 5' RACE reads anew with MiXCR; each CDR3 protein has one entry. Among 450,000 to 550,000 distinct CDR3 sequences listed, just over 20% were seen once. Sequenced material: PBMCs, taken about 20 days after the first yellow fever vaccination. The receptor was isolated from a young man who received the YFV17D yellow fever vaccine. The rearrangement joins TRBV10-3 to TRBJ2-1; 13 bases agree with TRBD2. DNA for the CDR3: TGTGCCATCAGTGCACTAGCGGGGGGGGGCCGCGATGAGCAGTTCTTC. It yields the protein CAISALAGGGRDEQFF.